This T cell receptor beta chain was sequenced for a study of T cell responses to AZD1222 COVID-19 vaccine. Study as a whole: Investigators merged groups given second doses at roughly 4 or roughly 12 weeks. Overall study results and limits: Just six people given AZD1222 tested seropositive at baseline. CD4 TCRs linked to vaccination spanned spike, dominating at 160-218 and 743-854.

The data were produced by immunoSEQ multiplex PCR, yet TCRdb's version contains in-frame clones alone and is incomplete. Of around 160,000 clones in the sample, 70% to 90% were seen once. CDR1 is SGHTA, CDR2 FQGNSA, per germline. The trim removed 2 bases at V and 1 base at J, leaving 3 bases unmatched. This CDR3 comprises 16 residues. Regarding this clone: Antigen unknown.

The chain recombines TRBV7-2 with TRBJ2-2, with TRBD1 matching over 8 bases. The source material was peripheral blood, sampled on day 0 of AZD1222 vaccination. This TCR came from an adult in good health. Here the CDR3 reads CASSLSGQGNTGELFF. The CDR3 DNA sequence: TGTGCCAGCAGCTTATCCGGACAGGGGAACACCGGGGAGCTGTTTTTT.